Presented here are 2 T cell receptor beta chains from one specimen sequenced in a study of human T cells and chemical hapten exposure. Specified time point: healthy volunteer bleed at 2 weeks. RNA extraction used unfractionated whole blood as the source of total RNA. TCRdb called the RACE reads again in MiXCR, with one record for every CDR3 protein. The sample includes roughly 100,000 distinct CDR3 sequences, approximately 10% of them seen just once. Sequencing was performed on whole blood. Receptors were obtained from a female donor in good health. Some clones in this sample may be carry-over from other donors' samples.

This clonotype came up many times. This chain uses TRBV5-1 with TRBJ2-1; no reliable D call. Trimming shortened V by 0 bases and J by 0 bases, and 7 bases separated the two germline ends. Germline V gene data show CDR1 as SGHRS and CDR2 as YFSETQ. CDR3 length: 15 amino acids. CDR3 sequence (DNA): TGCGCCAGCAGCTTGGACGCGAGCTCCTACAATGAGCAGTTCTTC. It translates to CASSLDASSYNEQFF.

This clonotype was recorded many times. The chain recombines TRBV5-5 with TRBJ2-1; 11 nucleotides match TRBD2. This CDR3 is 16 amino acids long. Germline V gene lookup returns CDR1 SGHKS and CDR2 YYEKEE (reference sequence). The trim removed 4 bases at V and 10 bases at J, leaving 13 bases unmatched. Written as DNA, the CDR3 is TGTGCCAGCAGCCCAGTAGGGACTAGCGGAGGTGGGGAGCAGTTCTTC. This gives the protein CASSPVGTSGGGEQFF.